These 27 T cell receptor beta chains were sequenced from one sample in a study of blood T cell repertoires in COVID-19. The data were produced by immunoSEQ multiplex PCR, yet TCRdb's version contains in-frame clones alone and is incomplete. The data hold about 26,000 clones, with about 90% observed a single time. Specimen: peripheral blood. The source of these receptors is a human donor in a cohort sampled during active COVID-19.

The chain is built from TRBV20-1 and TRBJ2-5; TRBD2 matches at 11 bases. The CDR3 contains 16 residues. V lost 3 bases to trimming and J lost 3 bases; unmatched junction nucleotides: 9. CDR1 is DFQATT and CDR2 is SNEGSKA in the germline V gene (reference sequence). DNA for the CDR3: TGCAGTGCTAGTCGTCCTAGCGGGGGGTTCAAAGAGACCCAGTACTTC. It is translated as CSASRPSGGFKETQYF.

The chain links TRBV24-1 to TRBJ2-3, with a weak D call TRBD1 (5 bases). CDR1 KGHDR and CDR2 SFDVKD come from the germline V gene. The V end was cut by 5 bases, the J end by 0 bases, with 5 bases between. This CDR3 is 13 amino acids long. Here the CDR3 reads CATSGGSTDTQYF. The CDR3 DNA reads TGTGCCACCAGTGGGGGCAGCACAGATACGCAGTATTTT.

The chain carries TRBV9 and TRBJ2-3; 8 nucleotides line up with TRBD2. This CDR3 comprises 17 residues. V gave up 4 bases and J gave up 2 bases; unmatched junction bases: 12. Germline-derived CDR1 and CDR2 are SGDLS and YYNGEE. The chain's CDR3 is CASSTRGGAGDTDTQYF. CDR3 in DNA: TGTGCCAGCAGCACCCGTGGGGGAGCGGGGGACACAGATACGCAGTATTTT.

This clone was seen more than once but under ten times. The chain couples TRBV5-1 to TRBJ2-1; tentative D call: TRBD2 (6 bases). The V and J ends lost 4 bases and 10 bases respectively, with 9 bases between them. The germline gives CDR1 SGHRS, CDR2 YFSETQ. CDR3 length equals 11 residues. The CDR3 is CASSLGGEQFF. DNA for the CDR3: TGCGCCAGCAGCCTCGGGGGAGAGCAGTTCTTC.

This clone was observed once. V usage is TRBV5-8 and J usage is TRBJ2-2, with TRBD1 identical over 7 bases. Looked up from germline, CDR1 is SGHTS and CDR2 is YDEGEE. V shed 4 bases and J 2 bases; nucleotides not matched to a gene: 5. The CDR3 has 15 amino acids. In DNA, the CDR3 is TGTGCCAGCAGCCAACAGGGGATCAACACCGGGGAGCTGTTTTTT. It codes for CASSQQGINTGELFF.

The J gene is TRBJ2-5, the V gene TRBV10-1; D is unresolved. V was trimmed by 2 bases and J by 1 base, leaving 5 bases between them. The CDR3 sequence is 13 residues long. Germline V CDR1 and CDR2: WNHNN, SYGVQD (reference sequence). The CDR3 DNA follows: TGCGCCAGCAGTGAGAGTAGCCAAGAGACCCAGTACTTC. It codes for CASSESSQETQYF.

The rearrangement uses TRBV10-3 and TRBJ2-1; 9 nucleotides line up with TRBD2. After removal of 6 bases from V and 8 bases from J, the junction contained 8 bases not matched to a gene. Per germline, CDR1 ENHRY and CDR2 SYGVKD. The CDR3 consists of 14 residues. For the CDR3, the DNA is TGTGCCATCAGAGCCTCTAGCGGGGTCTATGAGCAGTTCTTC. Residues: CAIRASSGVYEQFF.

This chain's CDR3 is CASSLGGTAYGYTF. In DNA, the CDR3 is TGCGCCAGCAGCTTGGGGGGGACAGCCTATGGCTACACCTTC. This sequence joins TRBV5-1 and TRBJ1-2; 7 nucleotides agree with TRBD1. The CDR3 spans 14 residues. The junction had 3 bases not matched to a gene; V was cut back by 0 bases and J by 4 bases. From germline, CDR1 is SGHRS and CDR2 YFSETQ.

The chain employs TRBV6-5 and TRBJ1-2; 12 positions match TRBD1. Looked up from germline, CDR1 is MNHEY and CDR2 is SVGAGI. CDR3 length equals 15 residues. V shed 6 bases, J shed 5 bases, and the junction held 7 bases outside the gene matches. CDR3 sequence reads: CASRDGTGGTYGYTF. The CDR3 nucleotides read TGTGCCAGCAGGGACGGGACAGGGGGCACTTATGGCTACACCTTC.

This chain joins TRBV27 and TRBJ1-5; the match to TRBD1 covers 7 bases. Germline CDR1 reads MNHEY; CDR2 reads SMNVEV (reference sequence). The CDR3 contains 15 residues. J lost 4 bases, V lost 5 bases, and 8 bases had no gene match. The DNA of the CDR3 is TGTGCCAGCAGTGATATCGGACAGGTGAATCAGCCCCAGCATTTT. Its protein is CASSDIGQVNQPQHF.

The rearrangement uses TRBV7-9 and TRBJ2-5; 9 bases are a match to TRBD2. The CDR3 is made up of 18 amino acids. Trimming took 5 bases from V and 1 from J; bases not matched to a gene: 14. The germline V gene has CDR1 SEHNR and CDR2 FQNEAQ (reference sequence). CDR3 protein: CASSPFESLAGFQETQYF. The CDR3 DNA follows: TGTGCCAGCAGCCCGTTTGAATCACTAGCGGGTTTCCAAGAGACCCAGTACTTC.

The chain has TRBV6-5 and TRBJ2-3; 8 positions agree with TRBD2. Germline V gene data show CDR1 as MNHEY and CDR2 as SVGAGI. V lost 0 bases and J lost 4; bases outside the gene matches: 3. This CDR3 has 15 amino acids. The CDR3 DNA sequence: TGTGCCAGCAGTTACTCGACTAGCGAACCAGATACGCAGTATTTT. Translated, it gives CASSYSTSEPDTQYF.

This clone turned up a few times. The J gene is TRBJ2-5, the V gene TRBV5-6; the match to TRBD2 covers 9 bases. Germline V CDR1 and CDR2: SGHDT, YYEEEE. The J segment lost 3 bases and the V segment lost 4 bases, leaving 10 bases of the junction unmatched. The CDR3 has 16 residues. The CDR3 region is CASSRGAPSGEETQYF. In DNA form, the CDR3 reads TGTGCCAGCAGCAGGGGGGCCCCTAGCGGGGAAGAGACCCAGTACTTC. Full variable domain (rest looked up from reference TRBV5-6 and TRBJ2-5): DAGVTQSPTHLIKTRGQQVTLRCSPKSGHDTVSWYQQALGQGPQFIFQYYEEEERQRGNFPDRFSGHQFPNYSSELNVNALLLGDSALYLCASSRGAPSGEETQYFGPGTRLLVL.

The rearrangement joins TRBV19 to TRBJ2-3, with D maybe TRBD2 (7 bases). This CDR3 spans 15 amino acids. Trimming pared 3 bases from V and 2 bases from J, leaving 12 bases between. Germline lookup yields CDR1 LNHDA and CDR2 SQIVND (reference sequence). For the CDR3, the DNA is TGTGCCAGTAGTATGGGGGGGCGGGTCACAGATACGCAGTATTTT. Translation gives CASSMGGRVTDTQYF.

This rearrangement joins TRBV19 to TRBJ2-3; TRBD2 matches 12 bases. Germline V gene lookup returns CDR1 LNHDA and CDR2 SQIVND (reference sequence). The ends lost 5 bases at V and 8 bases at J; junction bases unmatched: 14. There are 17 residues in the CDR3. DNA for the CDR3: TGTGCCAGTAGTCTCACGGGACTAGCGGGCCTCGGGGGTACGCAGTATTTT. Amino acids: CASSLTGLAGLGGTQYF.

This clone was recorded once. V and J are TRBV5-4 and TRBJ2-5; D is uncertain. The CDR3 has 14 residues. The germline gives CDR1 SGHNT, CDR2 YYREEE (reference sequence). Trimming cost V 0 bases and J 0 bases, with 6 bases left between them. CDR3 region: CASSLVVNQETQYF. As DNA, the CDR3 is TGTGCCAGCAGCTTGGTAGTAAACCAAGAGACCCAGTACTTC.

The rearrangement links TRBV28 to TRBJ1-3, with TRBD1 as a possible D gene (6 bases). V shed 6 bases and J shed 0 bases, with 12 bases lying between them. There are 15 residues in the CDR3. Germline V gene lookup returns CDR1 MDHEN and CDR2 SYDVKM. The CDR3 reads CASREDRFSGNTIYF. Here the CDR3 DNA reads TGTGCCAGCAGAGAAGACAGGTTCTCTGGAAACACCATATATTTT.

The J gene is TRBJ1-5, the V gene TRBV6-5; D not resolved. The V gene lost 0 bases and the J gene lost 3 bases, with 3 bases spanning the gap. The CDR3 is 13 amino acids. Germline CDR1 and CDR2: MNHEY and SVGAGI. The chain's CDR3 is CASSYSANQPQHF. DNA of the CDR3: TGTGCCAGCAGTTACTCGGCCAATCAGCCCCAGCATTTT.

The chain carries TRBV28 and TRBJ2-1, with a weak D call TRBD2 (5 bases). CDR1 is MDHEN, CDR2 SYDVKM, per germline. The V and J ends lost 8 bases and 0 bases respectively, with 14 bases between them. This CDR3 spans 15 amino acids. The CDR3 nucleotides read TGTGCCAGCCCCCCCAGCGGCAGCTCCTACAATGAGCAGTTCTTC. As protein: CASPPSGSSYNEQFF.

This sequence joins TRBV5-1 and TRBJ1-3; D uncertain. This CDR3 is 15 amino acids long. The V end was cut by 7 bases, the J end by 0 bases, with 14 bases between. CDR1 is SGHRS and CDR2 is YFSETQ in the germline V gene. CDR3: CASGSGANSGNTIYF. The CDR3 DNA follows: TGCGCCAGCGGGTCTGGAGCCAACTCTGGAAACACCATATATTTT.

The chain links TRBV5-6 to TRBJ2-5, with D perhaps TRBD2 (7 bases). The CDR3 has 19 amino acids. V lost 4 bases and J lost 4, with 29 bases in between. From germline, CDR1 is SGHDT and CDR2 YYEEEE. The CDR3, as DNA: TGTGCCAGCAGCATCACTGGGAGGGGGGCGTTAAATTTCCGAGAGACCCAGTACTTC. Its protein is CASSITGRGALNFRETQYF.

The chain employs TRBV27 and TRBJ2-7; D is unclear. This CDR3 is 13 amino acids long. V was cut by 3 bases and J by 0 bases, with 6 bases left in between. CDR1 is MNHEY, CDR2 SMNVEV, per germline (reference sequence). The chain's CDR3 is CASSFRYSYEQYF. Written as DNA, the CDR3 is TGTGCCAGCAGTTTTCGGTACTCCTACGAGCAGTACTTC.

This chain uses TRBV5-1 with TRBJ2-3; TRBD2 matches 8 bases. Unmatched junction bases numbered 6, after V lost 6 bases and J lost 6 bases. Germline V gives CDR1 SGHRS, CDR2 YFSETQ. The CDR3 is 13 amino acids. The CDR3 reads CASKAGEEDTQYF. In nucleotides, the CDR3 is TGCGCCAGCAAAGCGGGAGAGGAGGATACGCAGTATTTT.

The rearrangement uses TRBV20-1 and TRBJ1-2, with D possibly matching TRBD1 (6 bases). Trimming took 3 bases from V and 6 from J, leaving 11 bases between them. Germline V gene data show CDR1 as DFQATT and CDR2 as SNEGSKA (reference sequence). There are 12 residues in the CDR3. The CDR3 region is CSASDRNHGYTF. CDR3 bases: TGCAGTGCTAGTGACAGGAATCATGGCTACACCTTC.

The chain is built from TRBV3-1 (or the pseudogene TRBV3-2) and TRBJ2-3; 7 bases align to TRBD2. The germline CDR1 and CDR2 sequences are LGHDT and YNNKEL (reference sequence). CDR3 size: 16 residues. V trimming: 4 bases; J trimming: 0 bases; junction bases outside the gene matches: 7. CDR3 protein: CASSPLTSTSTDTQYF. The DNA for the CDR3 is TGTGCCAGCAGCCCTTTGACTAGCACTAGCACAGATACGCAGTATTTT.

This rearrangement joins TRBV7-8 to TRBJ1-5, with a tentative D call TRBD1 (5 bases). Germline CDR1 reads SGHVS; CDR2 reads FQNEAQ. The V and J ends lost 0 bases and 5 bases respectively, with 14 bases between them. The CDR3 spans 16 residues. The CDR3: CASSLAFWRGHQPQHF. As DNA, the CDR3 is TGTGCCAGCAGCTTAGCGTTTTGGAGGGGCCATCAGCCCCAGCATTTT.

This clone was counted once. The rearrangement joins TRBV28 to TRBJ2-1, with 11 positions matching TRBD2. The CDR3 length is 15 residues. Losses at the gene ends were 6 bases for V and 4 bases for J; bases not matched to a gene: 5. Germline-derived CDR1 and CDR2 are MDHEN and SYDVKM. The CDR3 nucleotides are TGTGCCAGCAGAACCGGGACTAGCGGTTACAATGAGCAGTTCTTC. Its translation: CASRTGTSGYNEQFF.